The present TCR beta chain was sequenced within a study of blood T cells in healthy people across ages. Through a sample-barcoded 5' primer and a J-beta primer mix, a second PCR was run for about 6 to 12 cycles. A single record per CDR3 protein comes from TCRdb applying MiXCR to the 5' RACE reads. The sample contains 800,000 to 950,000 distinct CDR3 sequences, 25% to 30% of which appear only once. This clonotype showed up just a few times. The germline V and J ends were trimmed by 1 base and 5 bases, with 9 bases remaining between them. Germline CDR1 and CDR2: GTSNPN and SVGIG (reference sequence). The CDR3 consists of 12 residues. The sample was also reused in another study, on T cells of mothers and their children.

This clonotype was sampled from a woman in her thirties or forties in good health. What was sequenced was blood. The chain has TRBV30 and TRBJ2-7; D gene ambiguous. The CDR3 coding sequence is TGTGCCTGGAGTGGAGGTATCAACGAGCAGTACTTC. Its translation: CAWSGGINEQYF.